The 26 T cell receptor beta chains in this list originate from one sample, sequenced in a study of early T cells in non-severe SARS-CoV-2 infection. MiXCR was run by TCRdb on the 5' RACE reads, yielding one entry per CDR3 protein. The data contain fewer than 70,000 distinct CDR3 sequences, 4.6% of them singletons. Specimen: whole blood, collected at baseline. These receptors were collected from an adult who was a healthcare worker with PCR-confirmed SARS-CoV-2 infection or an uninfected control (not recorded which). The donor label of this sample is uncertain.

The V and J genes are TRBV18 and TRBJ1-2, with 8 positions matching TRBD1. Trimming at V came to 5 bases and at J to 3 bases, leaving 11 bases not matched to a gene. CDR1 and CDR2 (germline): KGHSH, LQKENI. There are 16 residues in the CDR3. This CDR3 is CASSALGQAGDYGYTF. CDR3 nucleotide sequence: TGTGCCAGCTCAGCCCTGGGACAGGCCGGGGACTATGGCTACACCTTC. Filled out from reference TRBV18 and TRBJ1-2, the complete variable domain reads NAGVMQNPRHLVRRRGQEARLRCSPMKGHSHVYWYRQLPEEGLKFMVYLQKENIIDESGMPKERFSAEFPKEGPSILRIQQVVRGDSAAYFCASSALGQAGDYGYTFGSGTRLTVV.

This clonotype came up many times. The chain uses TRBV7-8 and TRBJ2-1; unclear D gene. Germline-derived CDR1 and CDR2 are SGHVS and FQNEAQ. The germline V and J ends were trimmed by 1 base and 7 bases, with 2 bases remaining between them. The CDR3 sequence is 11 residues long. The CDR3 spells CASSLGNEQFF. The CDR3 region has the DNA TGTGCCAGCAGCTTAGGAAATGAGCAGTTCTTC.

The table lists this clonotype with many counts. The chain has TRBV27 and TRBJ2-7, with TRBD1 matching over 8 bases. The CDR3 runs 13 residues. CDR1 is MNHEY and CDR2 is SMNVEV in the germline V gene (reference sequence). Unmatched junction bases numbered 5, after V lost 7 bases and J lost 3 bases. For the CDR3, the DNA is TGTGCCAGCAAACCCACAGGGGGCTACGAGCAGTACTTC. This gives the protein CASKPTGGYEQYF.

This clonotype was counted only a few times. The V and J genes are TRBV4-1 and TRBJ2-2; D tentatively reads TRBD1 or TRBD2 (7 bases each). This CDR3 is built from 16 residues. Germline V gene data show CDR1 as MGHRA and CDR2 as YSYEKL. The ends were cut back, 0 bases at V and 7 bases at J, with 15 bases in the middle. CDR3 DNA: TGCGCCAGCAGCCAAGAGGCAGGGGGGGTCCTCGGGGAGCTGTTTTTT. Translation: CASSQEAGGVLGELFF.

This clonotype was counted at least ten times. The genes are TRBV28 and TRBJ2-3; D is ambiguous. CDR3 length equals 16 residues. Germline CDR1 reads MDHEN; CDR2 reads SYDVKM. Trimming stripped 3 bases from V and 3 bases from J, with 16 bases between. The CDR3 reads CASSLTALTSTDTQYF. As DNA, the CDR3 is TGTGCCAGCAGTTTGACGGCCCTAACGTCTACAGATACGCAGTATTTT. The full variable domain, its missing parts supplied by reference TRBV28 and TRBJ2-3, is DVKVTQSSRYLVKRTGEKVFLECVQDMDHENMFWYRQDPGLGLRLIYFSYDVKMKEKGDIPEGYSVSREKKERFSLILESASTNQTSMYLCASSLTALTSTDTQYFGPGTRLTVL.

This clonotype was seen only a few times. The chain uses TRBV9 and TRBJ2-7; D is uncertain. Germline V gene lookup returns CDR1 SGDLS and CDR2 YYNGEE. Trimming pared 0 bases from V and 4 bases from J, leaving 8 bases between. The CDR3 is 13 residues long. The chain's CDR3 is CASSVGSPYEQYF. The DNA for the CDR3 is TGTGCCAGCAGCGTAGGGTCCCCATACGAGCAGTACTTC.

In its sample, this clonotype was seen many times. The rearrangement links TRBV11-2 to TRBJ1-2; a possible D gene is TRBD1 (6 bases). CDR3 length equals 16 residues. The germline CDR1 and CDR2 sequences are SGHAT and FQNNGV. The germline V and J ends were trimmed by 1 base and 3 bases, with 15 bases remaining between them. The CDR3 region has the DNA TGTGCCAGCAGCTTAGGAGGCACAGGGCTGGACTATGGCTACACCTTC. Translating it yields CASSLGGTGLDYGYTF. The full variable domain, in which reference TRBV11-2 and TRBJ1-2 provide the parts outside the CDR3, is EAGVAQSPRYKIIEKRQSVAFWCNPISGHATLYWYQQILGQGPKLLIQFQNNGVVDDSQLPKDRFSAERLKGVDSTLKIQPAKLEDSAVYLCASSLGGTGLDYGYTFGSGTRLTVV.

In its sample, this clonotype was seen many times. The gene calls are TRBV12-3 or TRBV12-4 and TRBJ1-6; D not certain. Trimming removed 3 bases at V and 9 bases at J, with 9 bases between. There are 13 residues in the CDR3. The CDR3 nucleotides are TGTGCCAGCAGTTTCGATATGGGTTCACCCCTCCACTTT. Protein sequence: CASSFDMGSPLHF.

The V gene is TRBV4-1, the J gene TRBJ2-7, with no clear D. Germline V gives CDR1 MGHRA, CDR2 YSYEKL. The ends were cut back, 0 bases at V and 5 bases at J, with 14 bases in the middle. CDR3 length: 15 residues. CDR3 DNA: TGCGCCAGCAGCCAAGATCAGGTGGAAAGGGACGAGCAGTACTTC. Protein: CASSQDQVERDEQYF.

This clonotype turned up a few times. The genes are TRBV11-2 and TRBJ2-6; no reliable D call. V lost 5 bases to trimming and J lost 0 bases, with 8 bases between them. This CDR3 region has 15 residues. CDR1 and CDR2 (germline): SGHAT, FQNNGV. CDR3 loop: CASSQILSGANVLTF. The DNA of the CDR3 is TGTGCCAGCAGCCAGATCCTCTCTGGGGCCAACGTCCTGACTTTC. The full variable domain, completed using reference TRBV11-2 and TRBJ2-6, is EAGVAQSPRYKIIEKRQSVAFWCNPISGHATLYWYQQILGQGPKLLIQFQNNGVVDDSQLPKDRFSAERLKGVDSTLKIQPAKLEDSAVYLCASSQILSGANVLTFGAGSRLTVL.

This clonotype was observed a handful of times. CDR3 sequence (DNA): TGTGCCAGCAGTGAATCGAGAGGCGGCACAGATACGCAGTATTTT. Translation gives CASSESRGGTDTQYF. The J gene is TRBJ2-3, the V gene TRBV2; D gene ambiguous. Trimming removed 2 bases at V and 1 base at J, with 10 bases between. Germline CDR1 is SNHLY and CDR2 is FYNNEI. This CDR3 region has 15 residues.

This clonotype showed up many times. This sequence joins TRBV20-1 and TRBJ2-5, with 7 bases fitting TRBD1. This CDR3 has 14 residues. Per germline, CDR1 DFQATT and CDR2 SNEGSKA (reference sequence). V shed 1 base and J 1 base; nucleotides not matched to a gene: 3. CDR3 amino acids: CSARAGGIQETQYF. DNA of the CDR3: TGCAGTGCTAGAGCAGGGGGTATCCAAGAGACCCAGTACTTC.

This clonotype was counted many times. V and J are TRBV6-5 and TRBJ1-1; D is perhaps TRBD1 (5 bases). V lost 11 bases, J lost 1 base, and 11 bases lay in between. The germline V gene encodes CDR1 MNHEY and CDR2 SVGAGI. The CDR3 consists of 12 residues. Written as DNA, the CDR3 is TGTGCCGCCGGGGGGGGGAACACTGAAGCTTTCTTT. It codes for CAAGGGNTEAFF.

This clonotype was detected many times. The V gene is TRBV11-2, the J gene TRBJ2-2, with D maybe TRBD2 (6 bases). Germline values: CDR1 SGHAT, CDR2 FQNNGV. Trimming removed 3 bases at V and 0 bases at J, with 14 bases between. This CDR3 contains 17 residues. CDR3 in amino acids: CASSLSWIAANTGELFF. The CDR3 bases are TGTGCCAGCAGCTTGTCCTGGATAGCGGCGAACACCGGGGAGCTGTTTTTT.

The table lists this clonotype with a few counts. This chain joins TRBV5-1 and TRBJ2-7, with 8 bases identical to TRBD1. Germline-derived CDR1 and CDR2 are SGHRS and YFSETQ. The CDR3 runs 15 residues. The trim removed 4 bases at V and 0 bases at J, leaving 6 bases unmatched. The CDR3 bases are TGCGCCAGCAGCCCCGGGGACAGGTTCTCCTACGAGCAGTACTTC. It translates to CASSPGDRFSYEQYF.

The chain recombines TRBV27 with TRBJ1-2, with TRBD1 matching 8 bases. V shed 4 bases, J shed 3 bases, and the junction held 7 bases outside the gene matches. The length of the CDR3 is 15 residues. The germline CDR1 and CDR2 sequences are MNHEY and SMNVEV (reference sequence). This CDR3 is CASSSWTGRHYGYTF. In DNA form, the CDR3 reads TGTGCCAGCAGTTCCTGGACAGGGAGGCACTATGGCTACACCTTC.

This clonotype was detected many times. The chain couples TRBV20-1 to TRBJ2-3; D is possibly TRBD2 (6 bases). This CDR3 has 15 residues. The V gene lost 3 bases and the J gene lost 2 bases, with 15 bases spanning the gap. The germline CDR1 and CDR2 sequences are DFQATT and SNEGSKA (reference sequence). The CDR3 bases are TGCAGTGCTAGGGGTAGGAGGGTCTTCACAGATACGCAGTATTTT. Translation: CSARGRRVFTDTQYF.

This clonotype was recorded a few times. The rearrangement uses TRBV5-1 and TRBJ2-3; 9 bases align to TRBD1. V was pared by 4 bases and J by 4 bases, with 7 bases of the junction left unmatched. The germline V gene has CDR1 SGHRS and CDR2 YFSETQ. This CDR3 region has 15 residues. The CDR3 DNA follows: TGCGCCAGCAGCCCTATCCGGGACAGGGCAGATACGCAGTATTTT. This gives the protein CASSPIRDRADTQYF.

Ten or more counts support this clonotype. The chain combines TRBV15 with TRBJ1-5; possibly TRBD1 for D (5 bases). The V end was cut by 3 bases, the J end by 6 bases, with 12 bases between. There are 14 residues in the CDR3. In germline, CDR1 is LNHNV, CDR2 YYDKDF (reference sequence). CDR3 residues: CATSRDTTGQPQHF. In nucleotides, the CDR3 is TGTGCCACCAGCAGGGACACAACAGGTCAGCCCCAGCATTTT. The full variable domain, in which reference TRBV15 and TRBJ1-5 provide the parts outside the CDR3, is DAMVIQNPRYQVTQFGKPVTLSCSQTLNHNVMYWYQQKSSQAPKLLFHYYDKDFNNEADTPDNFQSRRPNTSFCFLDIRSPGLGDTAMYLCATSRDTTGQPQHFGDGTRLSIL.

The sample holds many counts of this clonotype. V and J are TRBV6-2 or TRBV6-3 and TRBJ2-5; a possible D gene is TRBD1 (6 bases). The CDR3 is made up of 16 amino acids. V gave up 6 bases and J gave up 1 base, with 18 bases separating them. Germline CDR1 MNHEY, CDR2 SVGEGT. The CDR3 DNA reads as TGTGCCAGCAGCCCCCGCGGCAGGGGCTTCCAAGAGACCCAGTACTTC. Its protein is CASSPRGRGFQETQYF.

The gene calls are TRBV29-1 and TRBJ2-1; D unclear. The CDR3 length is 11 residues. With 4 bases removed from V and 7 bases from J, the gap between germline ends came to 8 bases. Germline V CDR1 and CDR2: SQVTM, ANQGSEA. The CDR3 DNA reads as TGCAGCGTTGCCCAGGATAATGAGCAGTTCTTC. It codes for CSVAQDNEQFF.

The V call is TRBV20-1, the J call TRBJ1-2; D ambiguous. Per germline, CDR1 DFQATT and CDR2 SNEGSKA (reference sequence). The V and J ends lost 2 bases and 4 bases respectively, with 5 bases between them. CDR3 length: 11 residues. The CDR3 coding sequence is TGCAGTGCTAGAACGGCCTATGGCTACACCTTC. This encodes CSARTAYGYTF.

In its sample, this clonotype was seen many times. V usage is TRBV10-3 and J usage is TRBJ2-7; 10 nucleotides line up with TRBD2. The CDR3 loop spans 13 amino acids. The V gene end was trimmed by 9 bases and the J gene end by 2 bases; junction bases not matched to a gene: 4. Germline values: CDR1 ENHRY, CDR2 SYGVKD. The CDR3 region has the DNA TGTGCCATGGGGACTAGCGACGCCTACGAGCAGTACTTC. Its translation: CAMGTSDAYEQYF.

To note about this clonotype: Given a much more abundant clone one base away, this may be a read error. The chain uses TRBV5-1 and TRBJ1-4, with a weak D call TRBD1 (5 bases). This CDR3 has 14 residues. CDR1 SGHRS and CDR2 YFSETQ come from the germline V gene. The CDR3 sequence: CTSSLGQPNEKLFF. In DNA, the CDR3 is TGCACCAGCAGCTTGGGGCAGCCCAACGAAAAACTGTTTTTT.

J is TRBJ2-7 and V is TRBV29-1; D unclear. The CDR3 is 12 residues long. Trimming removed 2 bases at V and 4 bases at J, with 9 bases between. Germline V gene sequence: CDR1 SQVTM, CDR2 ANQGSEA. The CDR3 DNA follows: TGCAGCGTTGAAAGGCAACCTTACGAGCAGTACTTC. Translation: CSVERQPYEQYF.

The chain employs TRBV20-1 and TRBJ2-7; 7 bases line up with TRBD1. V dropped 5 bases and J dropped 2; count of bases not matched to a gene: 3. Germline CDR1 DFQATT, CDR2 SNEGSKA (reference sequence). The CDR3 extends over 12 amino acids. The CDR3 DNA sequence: TGCAGTGCTTACGACAGGGCCTACGAGCAGTACTTC. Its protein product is CSAYDRAYEQYF.